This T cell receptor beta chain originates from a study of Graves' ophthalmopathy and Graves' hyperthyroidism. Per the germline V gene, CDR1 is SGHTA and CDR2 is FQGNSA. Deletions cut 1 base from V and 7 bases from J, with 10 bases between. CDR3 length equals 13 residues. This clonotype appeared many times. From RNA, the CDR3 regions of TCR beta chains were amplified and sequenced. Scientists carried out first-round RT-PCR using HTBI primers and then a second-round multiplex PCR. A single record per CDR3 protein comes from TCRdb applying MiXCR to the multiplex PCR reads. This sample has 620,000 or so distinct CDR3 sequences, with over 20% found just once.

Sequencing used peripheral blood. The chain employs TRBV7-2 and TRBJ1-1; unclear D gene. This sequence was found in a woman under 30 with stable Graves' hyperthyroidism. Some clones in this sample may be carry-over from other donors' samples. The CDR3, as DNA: TGTGCCAGCAGCTTAGGACGGCTTGTTGAAGCTTTCTTT. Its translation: CASSLGRLVEAFF.